These 21 T cell receptor beta chains originate from one sample sequenced in a study of shared T cell receptors in the human thymus. Here immunoSEQ multiplex PCR was the method, and the copy in TCRdb shows in-frame clones only, minus some. The repertoire holds hundreds of thousands of clones, with approximately 87% as singletons. The same specimen was also included in a second study, on human thymus T cells.

Material: thymocytes. Receptors originate from a boy in the first two years of life with a congenital heart defect.

The CDR3: CASSSVGGGSSYNEQFF. The CDR3 DNA reads TGTGCCAGCAGCTCCGTAGGCGGGGGGAGCTCCTACAATGAGCAGTTCTTC. V usage is TRBV7-2 and J usage is TRBJ2-1; TRBD2 agrees at 8 bases. The ends lost 4 bases at V and 0 bases at J; junction bases unmatched: 8. CDR1 SGHTA and CDR2 FQGNSA come from the germline V gene. This CDR3 is built from 17 residues.

This clone was picked up a small number of times. This chain links TRBV15 with TRBJ2-5; 7 bases agree with TRBD2. In germline, CDR1 is LNHNV, CDR2 YYDKDF (reference sequence). The CDR3 covers 16 residues. V trimming: 0 bases; J trimming: 4 bases; junction bases outside the gene matches: 8. This CDR3 reads CATSRESGGGPETQYF. The DNA of the CDR3 is TGTGCCACCAGCAGAGAGTCTGGGGGGGGACCAGAGACCCAGTACTTC. The full variable domain, its missing parts supplied by reference TRBV15 and TRBJ2-5, is DAMVIQNPRYQVTQFGKPVTLSCSQTLNHNVMYWYQQKSSQAPKLLFHYYDKDFNNEADTPDNFQSRRPNTSFCFLDIRSPGLGDTAMYLCATSRESGGGPETQYFGPGTRLLVL.

This clone appeared once. This sequence joins TRBV5-4 and TRBJ2-2; D perhaps matches TRBD1 (6 bases). CDR1 and CDR2 (germline): SGHNT, YYREEE (reference sequence). Trimming cost V 0 bases and J 1 base, with 7 bases left between them. CDR3 length: 15 amino acids. CDR3 DNA: TGTGCCAGCAGCTTGGGGACAGTGAACACCGGGGAGCTGTTTTTT. It codes for CASSLGTVNTGELFF.

The chain joins TRBV6-6 to TRBJ2-7; D unclear. The germline V gene has CDR1 MNHNY and CDR2 SVGAGI (reference sequence). The CDR3 is 13 amino acids. V lost 6 bases to trimming and J lost 0 bases, with 9 bases between them. In nucleotides, the CDR3 is TGTGCCAGCAGCTACCCTCGCTCCTACGAGCAGTACTTC. This translates into CASSYPRSYEQYF.

The rearrangement joins TRBV5-1 to TRBJ2-7; 7 bases are a match to TRBD2. The CDR3 totals 17 residues. Per the germline V gene, CDR1 is SGHRS and CDR2 is YFSETQ. Losses at the gene ends were 0 bases for V and 2 bases for J; bases not matched to a gene: 11. CDR3 loop: CASSLGLAVFSTYEQYF. CDR3 DNA sequence: TGCGCCAGCAGCTTGGGGCTAGCGGTCTTCTCTACCTACGAGCAGTACTTC.

This clone was seen once. This sequence joins TRBV6-5 and TRBJ2-2, with D unclear. The germline V gene has CDR1 MNHEY and CDR2 SVGAGI. The CDR3 consists of 13 residues. V was shortened by 5 bases and J by 4 bases, with 8 bases between the two germline ends. The CDR3 bases are TGTGCCAGCAGTCCCCAGGTCACCGGGGAGCTGTTTTTT. This encodes CASSPQVTGELFF.

The chain combines TRBV9 with TRBJ2-1; D possibly corresponds to TRBD2 (6 bases). The germline CDR1 and CDR2 sequences are SGDLS and YYNGEE. V gave up 4 bases and J gave up 8 bases, with 19 bases separating them. The length of the CDR3 is 15 residues. The CDR3 region is CASSNGTQVGHEQFF. CDR3 in DNA: TGTGCCAGCAGCAATGGGACTCAAGTGGGCCATGAGCAGTTCTTC. The whole variable domain, filled in from reference TRBV9 and TRBJ2-1, reads DSGVTQTPKHLITATGQRVTLRCSPRSGDLSVYWYQQSLDQGLQFLIQYYNGEERAKGNILERFSAQQFPDLHSELNLSSLELGDSALYFCASSNGTQVGHEQFFGPGTRLTVL.

V gene TRBV4-3 combines with J gene TRBJ2-7, with unresolved D. CDR1 is LGHNA and CDR2 is YSLEER in the germline V gene. The CDR3 has 14 residues. Deletions cut 2 bases from V and 0 bases from J, with 8 bases between. The CDR3 sequence is CASSQSAVSYEQYF. CDR3 DNA: TGCGCCAGCAGCCAATCTGCAGTCTCCTACGAGCAGTACTTC.

The V and J genes are TRBV10-3 and TRBJ2-7; 11 bases are a match to TRBD2. This CDR3 is built from 17 residues. Losses at the gene ends were 1 base for V and 5 bases for J; bases not matched to a gene: 10. Looked up from germline, CDR1 is ENHRY and CDR2 is SYGVKD. This chain's CDR3 is CAISELIPLAGANEQYF. The CDR3 region has the DNA TGTGCCATCAGTGAGTTAATCCCACTAGCGGGAGCGAACGAGCAGTACTTC.

Here the CDR3 reads CASSLEGAGGFYNEQFF. The DNA for the CDR3 is TGTGCCAGCAGCTTAGAAGGGGCAGGGGGCTTCTACAATGAGCAGTTCTTC. The rearrangement uses TRBV11-3 and TRBJ2-1; 8 positions match TRBD1. Germline-derived CDR1 and CDR2 are SGHNT and YENEEA. The CDR3 is 17 residues long. V was pared by 0 bases and J by 3 bases, with 7 bases of the junction left unmatched.

This clone was seen only a few times. The CDR3 DNA is TGTGCCAGCACGGCTAGCGGGAGGACTGTACCCTACGAGCAGTACTTC. Residues: CASTASGRTVPYEQYF. The chain has TRBV28 and TRBJ2-7; 11 bases are a match to TRBD2. Trimming at V came to 7 bases and at J to 2 bases, leaving 10 bases not matched to a gene. The CDR3 is made up of 16 amino acids. Germline CDR1 is MDHEN and CDR2 is SYDVKM.

The chain carries TRBV5-1 and TRBJ2-7, with D tentatively TRBD1 (6 bases). The V gene's germline CDR1 is SGHRS and CDR2 YFSETQ. This CDR3 has 13 amino acids. V lost 4 bases and J lost 1, with 9 bases in between. This CDR3 reads CASSHRVSYEQYF. CDR3 in DNA: TGCGCCAGCAGCCACAGGGTTTCCTACGAGCAGTACTTC.

This chain connects TRBV6-1 to TRBJ1-2, with TRBD1 identical over 8 bases. The CDR3 is made up of 13 amino acids. V was clipped by 6 bases and J by 8 bases; unmatched bases: 8. Germline values: CDR1 MNHNS, CDR2 SASEGT. CDR3 nucleotide sequence: TGTGCCAGCAGCGACGACAGGGGAGGGGGCTACACCTTC. Protein: CASSDDRGGGYTF.

The chain employs TRBV4-3 and TRBJ2-7; D uncertain. Trimming took off 4 bases at V and 0 bases at J, with 13 bases between the two ends. Germline assignment: CDR1 LGHNA and CDR2 YSLEER. CDR3 length: 15 amino acids. The CDR3 sequence: CASSPVPRSSYEQYF. The CDR3 bases are TGCGCCAGCAGCCCGGTCCCTAGGAGCTCCTACGAGCAGTACTTC.

This chain links TRBV4-1 with TRBJ2-1, with D tentatively TRBD1 (6 bases). Trimming shortened V by 2 bases and J by 4 bases, and 18 bases separated the two germline ends. Per germline, CDR1 MGHRA and CDR2 YSYEKL. The CDR3 is 17 amino acids. In DNA, the CDR3 is TGCGCCAGCAGCCAAATACCTCAGGGGAAAGATTACAATGAGCAGTTCTTC. Translation: CASSQIPQGKDYNEQFF.

The chain has TRBV4-1 and TRBJ1-1; 8 nucleotides align to TRBD1. J gave up 4 bases and V 5 bases, and 15 bases lay outside the gene matches. The CDR3 totals 17 residues. CDR1 and CDR2 (germline): MGHRA, YSYEKL. The CDR3 bases are TGCGCCAGCAGCGCAACTGAGGACAGGGCCCCCCCCACTGAAGCTTTCTTT. It encodes CASSATEDRAPPTEAFF.

This rearrangement joins TRBV7-9 to TRBJ1-1, with a tentative D call TRBD1 (6 bases). The CDR3 consists of 15 residues. V gave up 7 bases and J gave up 2 bases, with 17 bases separating them. CDR1 and CDR2 (germline): SEHNR, FQNEAQ (reference sequence). This CDR3 reads CASTSNEQGNTEAFF. The CDR3 DNA reads TGTGCCAGCACCTCGAACGAACAGGGAAACACTGAAGCTTTCTTT.

The CDR3 region has the DNA TGTGCCAGCAGCTTAGCGGAGGGGGCACGGTATGGCTACACCTTC. Its translation is CASSLAEGARYGYTF. V usage is TRBV7-2 and J usage is TRBJ1-2; 7 nucleotides match TRBD1. The V gene end was trimmed by 0 bases and the J gene end by 5 bases; junction bases not matched to a gene: 6. CDR3 size: 15 residues. CDR1 SGHTA and CDR2 FQGNSA come from the germline V gene.

V gene TRBV28 combines with J gene TRBJ2-2; D is perhaps TRBD1 (6 bases). CDR1 MDHEN and CDR2 SYDVKM come from the germline V gene. This CDR3 comprises 16 residues. V dropped 5 bases and J dropped 4 bases, with 17 bases sitting between them. In DNA, the CDR3 is TGTGCCAGCAGTACCGACAGGTTTGATTCCACCGGGGAGCTGTTTTTT. Its protein product is CASSTDRFDSTGELFF.

The J gene is TRBJ2-2, the V gene TRBV9; a possible D gene is TRBD2 (6 bases). The CDR3 extends over 20 amino acids. Trimming left V 0 bases short and J 3 bases short, with 24 bases between. In germline, CDR1 is SGDLS, CDR2 YYNGEE. The CDR3 DNA is TGTGCCAGCAGCGTAGTAGTGGCTTACTACGGGAGCCACCACACCGGGGAGCTGTTTTTT. Translated, it gives CASSVVVAYYGSHHTGELFF. The full variable domain, in which reference TRBV9 and TRBJ2-2 provide the parts outside the CDR3, is DSGVTQTPKHLITATGQRVTLRCSPRSGDLSVYWYQQSLDQGLQFLIQYYNGEERAKGNILERFSAQQFPDLHSELNLSSLELGDSALYFCASSVVVAYYGSHHTGELFFGEGSRLTVL.

The rearrangement links TRBV5-4 to TRBJ1-3, with D possibly matching TRBD1 (6 bases). Trimming removed 3 bases from V and 6 bases from J, with 25 bases in between. The CDR3 runs 18 residues. CDR1 and CDR2 (germline): SGHNT, YYREEE (reference sequence). The CDR3 loop reads CASSSTTTAGGGINTIYF. For the CDR3, the DNA is TGTGCCAGCAGCTCCACCACAACAGCGGGGGGCGGAATAAACACCATATATTTT.